This T cell receptor (beta chain) was found in a study of T cells in Graves' hyperthyroidism and ophthalmopathy. This clonotype was recorded a few times. Hyperthyroidism, newly diagnosed and lasting under 2 months, affected patients aged 18 to 65. The PBMCs studied were ones that came from roughly 9.1 ml fresh peripheral blood. Researchers amplified the TCR beta CDR3 regions from RNA transcripts. In the first-round RT-PCR of the TCR CDR3, the HTBI primer set was used. Using its own MiXCR run on the multiplex PCR reads, TCRdb lists one record per CDR3 protein. Of fewer than 650,000 distinct CDR3 sequences in the sample, about 14% were seen once. V was clipped by 3 bases and J by 2 bases, with 24 bases between them. Germline V gives CDR1 SGHDT, CDR2 YYEEEE. CDR3 length equals 19 residues.

The sequenced sample consisted of blood. The clonotype was recovered from a woman in her forties with Graves' hyperthyroidism. The chain carries TRBV5-6 and TRBJ2-1, with D perhaps TRBD1 or TRBD2 (6 bases each). CDR3 nucleotides: TGTGCCAGCAGCTCGGACAGTTGGGGGGCTAAGGACGCCTACAATGAGCAGTTCTTC. Translation gives CASSSDSWGAKDAYNEQFF.